A single sample is the source of the 5 T cell receptor beta chains below, sequenced in a study of PD-1 blockade in classical Hodgkin lymphoma. Using immunoSEQ multiplex PCR, the repertoire was profiled, and TCRdb retains in-frame clones only, with some absent. The sample lists some 13,000 clones, 70% to 90% seen once, with around a third in the top ten. Every patient experienced relapse after autologous stem cell transplantation, and brentuximab vedotin exposure varied. The input for sequencing was peripheral blood mononuclear cells (PBMCs), taken at baseline. Source of these receptors: a human donor with classical Hodgkin lymphoma.

The V gene is TRBV6-1, the J gene TRBJ2-7, with D possibly being TRBD2 (6 bases). Germline V gene lookup returns CDR1 MNHNS and CDR2 SASEGT. The CDR3 loop spans 14 amino acids. V dropped 6 bases and J dropped 6 bases, with 18 bases sitting between them. The CDR3 nucleotides are TGTGCCAGCAGCTCCGGGACTCTCACACGCGAGCAGTACTTC. Translated: CASSSGTLTREQYF.

V is TRBV6-1 and J is TRBJ1-1; D is perhaps TRBD1 (5 bases). The germline V and J ends were trimmed by 0 bases and 10 bases, with 6 bases remaining between them. CDR3 length: 11 amino acids. Germline V CDR1 and CDR2: MNHNS, SASEGT. This CDR3 is CASSEAGVAFF. The CDR3 region has the DNA TGTGCCAGCAGTGAAGCGGGGGTAGCTTTCTTT.

The chain uses TRBV11-1 and TRBJ2-1; D possibly corresponds to TRBD2 (6 bases). The germline CDR1 and CDR2 sequences are SGHAT and FQDESV (reference sequence). V was cut by 1 base and J by 8 bases, with 15 bases left in between. CDR3 length: 15 residues. The DNA of the CDR3 is TGTGCCAGCAGCTTAGAAACGGGAGTCTTCTATGAGCAGTTCTTC. Its translation: CASSLETGVFYEQFF.

The chain combines TRBV10-3 with TRBJ2-7; a possible D gene is TRBD2 (5 bases). The CDR3 has 13 residues. V was cut by 7 bases and J by 3 bases, with 13 bases left in between. Germline V lookup: CDR1 ENHRY, CDR2 SYGVKD. The CDR3 DNA is TGTGCCATCACCTTGGGAGCCGACTACGAGCAGTACTTC. This gives the protein CAITLGADYEQYF.

V and J are TRBV19 and TRBJ1-4; D gene unclear. The CDR3 has 14 amino acids. V lost 5 bases, J lost 6 bases, and 13 bases lay in between. Germline CDR1 reads LNHDA; CDR2 reads SQIVND (reference sequence). The CDR3 region has the DNA TGTGCCAGTAGTTCCATTAATTACGATGAAAAACTGTTTTTT. It specifies CASSSINYDEKLFF.